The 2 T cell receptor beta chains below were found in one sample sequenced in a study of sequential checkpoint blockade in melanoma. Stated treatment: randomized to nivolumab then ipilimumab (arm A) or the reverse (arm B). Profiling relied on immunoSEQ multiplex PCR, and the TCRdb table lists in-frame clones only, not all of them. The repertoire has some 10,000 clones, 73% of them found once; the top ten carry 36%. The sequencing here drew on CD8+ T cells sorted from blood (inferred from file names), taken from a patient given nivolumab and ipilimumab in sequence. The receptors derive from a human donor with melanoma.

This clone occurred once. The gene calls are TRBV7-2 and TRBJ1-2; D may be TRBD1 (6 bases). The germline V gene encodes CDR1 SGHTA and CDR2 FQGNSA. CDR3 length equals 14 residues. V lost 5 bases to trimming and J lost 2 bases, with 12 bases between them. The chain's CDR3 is CASSPGHQNYGYTF. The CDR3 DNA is TGTGCCAGCAGCCCGGGACACCAAAACTATGGCTACACCTTC.

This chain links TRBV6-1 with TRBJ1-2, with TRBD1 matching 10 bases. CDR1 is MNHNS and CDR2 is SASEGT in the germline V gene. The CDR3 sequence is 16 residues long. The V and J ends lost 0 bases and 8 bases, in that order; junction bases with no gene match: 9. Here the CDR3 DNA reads TGTGCCAGCAGTGAAGCGCTTTGGGACAGGGGTTACGGCTACACCTTC. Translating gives CASSEALWDRGYGYTF.